A single sample gave rise to the 29 T cell receptor beta chains below, sequenced in a study of technical replicates of blood from a few donors. TCRdb keeps only in-frame clones here, not all; method: immunoSEQ multiplex PCR. This table holds approximately 60,000 clones, approximately 84% found once. Sequenced material: PBMCs. Source of these receptors: a human donor in good health. Some clones in this sample may be carry-over from other donors' samples.

V is TRBV5-8 and J is TRBJ1-2; D perhaps matches TRBD1 (5 bases). With 0 bases removed from V and 8 bases from J, the gap between germline ends came to 11 bases. CDR3 length equals 13 residues. The V gene's germline CDR1 is SGHTS and CDR2 YDEGEE. The CDR3 protein is CASSLAGLGGYTF. Here the CDR3 DNA reads TGTGCCAGCAGCTTGGCAGGGTTGGGCGGCTACACCTTC.

This rearrangement joins TRBV5-4 to TRBJ2-3; 8 bases are shared with TRBD2. The junction had 14 bases not matched to a gene; V was cut back by 4 bases and J by 4 bases. The germline CDR1 and CDR2 sequences are SGHNT and YYREEE (reference sequence). This CDR3 comprises 17 residues. CDR3 nucleotide sequence: TGTGCCAGCAGCCCCCAGGCGAGCGGGGGAATGGCAGATACGCAGTATTTT. Amino acid sequence: CASSPQASGGMADTQYF.

This clone was detected only a few times. V usage is TRBV12-5 and J usage is TRBJ1-2, with D perhaps matching TRBD1 (6 bases). Per the germline V gene, CDR1 is LGHNT and CDR2 is FRNRAP. Trimming stripped 0 bases from V and 3 bases from J, with 11 bases between. The CDR3 runs to 15 residues. This CDR3 reads CASGLVQGGDYGYTF. CDR3 coding DNA: TGTGCTAGTGGTTTGGTACAGGGAGGGGACTATGGCTACACCTTC.

This rearrangement joins TRBV2 to TRBJ2-1; D gene unclear. V was cut by 4 bases and J by 9 bases, with 13 bases left in between. This CDR3 region has 13 residues. From germline, CDR1 is SNHLY and CDR2 FYNNEI. The CDR3 DNA follows: TGTGCCAGCAGTGGTGCTCACGGTAGTGAGCAGTTCTTC. Its protein is CASSGAHGSEQFF.

This clone was seen a few times. The genes are TRBV29-1 and TRBJ1-1, with D perhaps matching TRBD1 (6 bases). V lost 3 bases and J 1 base, leaving 18 bases between the germline ends. The CDR3 spans 16 residues. Germline V CDR1 and CDR2: SQVTM, ANQGSEA. The CDR3 reads CSVEGHGGRGNTEAFF. For the CDR3, the DNA is TGCAGCGTTGAGGGTCATGGGGGCAGGGGGAACACTGAAGCTTTCTTT.

This chain links TRBV5-1 with TRBJ2-7, with D maybe TRBD1 (6 bases). Per the germline V gene, CDR1 is SGHRS and CDR2 is YFSETQ. Deletions cut 4 bases from V and 0 bases from J, with 11 bases between. This CDR3 spans 14 amino acids. DNA for the CDR3: TGCGCCAGCAGCGAGGGACACGGCTCCTACGAGCAGTACTTC. It translates to CASSEGHGSYEQYF.

The rearrangement links TRBV4-2 to TRBJ1-1; 8 nucleotides agree with TRBD1. Germline loops: CDR1 LGHNA, CDR2 YNFKEQ. After removal of 0 bases from V and 6 bases from J, the junction contained 15 bases not matched to a gene. This CDR3 has 18 residues. CDR3 sequence reads: CASSQEMAGGNEWAEAFF. CDR3 nucleotide sequence: TGTGCCAGCAGCCAAGAGATGGCAGGGGGCAACGAGTGGGCTGAAGCTTTCTTT.

The chain has TRBV14 and TRBJ1-1; a weak D match, TRBD1 (5 bases). Germline CDR1 and CDR2: SGHDN and FVKESK. V was trimmed by 3 bases and J by 6 bases, leaving 14 bases between them. The CDR3 length is 14 residues. The CDR3 loop is CASSHPVPGAEAFF. DNA for the CDR3: TGTGCCAGCAGCCACCCAGTCCCGGGGGCTGAAGCTTTCTTT.

This clone appeared once. V and J are TRBV5-1 and TRBJ2-3, with TRBD2 matching over 9 bases. CDR3 size: 16 residues. The germline CDR1 and CDR2 sequences are SGHRS and YFSETQ. Unmatched junction bases numbered 14, after V lost 6 bases and J lost 6 bases. The CDR3 protein is CASTPGSGGPPDTQYF. The CDR3 nucleotides are TGCGCCAGCACCCCGGGCAGCGGGGGGCCCCCCGATACGCAGTATTTT.

This clone was recorded once. The V and J genes are TRBV6-5 and TRBJ1-3, with 7 bases identical to TRBD1. This CDR3 region has 16 residues. Germline V gene data show CDR1 as MNHEY and CDR2 as SVGAGI. The V segment lost 0 bases and the J segment 0 bases; nucleotides outside the gene matches: 2. The CDR3 sequence is CASSYSRDSSGNTIYF. DNA of the CDR3: TGTGCCAGCAGTTACTCGAGGGACAGCTCTGGAAACACCATATATTTT.

The rearrangement joins TRBV5-1 to TRBJ2-2; 7 bases align to TRBD2. CDR1 and CDR2 (germline): SGHRS, YFSETQ. The V segment lost 6 bases and the J segment 2 bases; nucleotides outside the gene matches: 13. CDR3 length equals 17 residues. The CDR3, as DNA: TGCGCCAGCACCAACCCCCTTACGGGAGGTAACACCGGGGAGCTGTTTTTT. Translated, it gives CASTNPLTGGNTGELFF.

The chain recombines TRBV19 with TRBJ2-7; 7 nucleotides line up with TRBD1. Germline CDR1 reads LNHDA; CDR2 reads SQIVND (reference sequence). V shed 6 bases and J 2 bases; nucleotides not matched to a gene: 10. This CDR3 comprises 15 residues. CDR3 sequence reads: CASSPRGQRTYEQYF. For the CDR3, the DNA is TGTGCCAGTAGCCCCCGGGGACAGCGGACCTACGAGCAGTACTTC.

The table lists this clone with a count of one. The chain uses TRBV5-1 and TRBJ2-3, with 8 bases matching TRBD2. V gave up 0 bases and J gave up 3 bases; unmatched junction bases: 12. There are 18 residues in the CDR3. Germline loops: CDR1 SGHRS, CDR2 YFSETQ. CDR3: CASSLEVGSGVPTDTQYF. The CDR3 DNA sequence: TGCGCCAGCAGCTTGGAAGTTGGTAGCGGGGTTCCGACAGATACGCAGTATTTT.

The J gene is TRBJ2-5, the V gene TRBV10-3; TRBD2 aligns across 12 bases. Unmatched junction bases numbered 4, after V lost 4 bases and J lost 1 base. This CDR3 is 16 amino acids long. The germline V gene encodes CDR1 ENHRY and CDR2 SYGVKD. The CDR3 protein is CAISATSGRTQETQYF. The CDR3 nucleotides read TGTGCCATCAGTGCTACTAGCGGGAGGACCCAAGAGACCCAGTACTTC.

This chain joins TRBV5-1 and TRBJ2-3; D perhaps matches TRBD2 (6 bases). V lost 1 base to trimming and J lost 2 bases, with 11 bases between them. CDR1 is SGHRS, CDR2 YFSETQ, per germline. The CDR3 has 15 amino acids. In DNA form, the CDR3 reads TGCGCCAGCAGCTTGAGCGGGTCCGCCACAGATACGCAGTATTTT. Protein sequence: CASSLSGSATDTQYF. The full variable domain, in which reference TRBV5-1 and TRBJ2-3 provide the parts outside the CDR3, is KAGVTQTPRYLIKTRGQQVTLSCSPISGHRSVSWYQQTPGQGLQFLFEYFSETQRNKGNFPGRFSGRQFSNSRSEMNVSTLELGDSALYLCASSLSGSATDTQYFGPGTRLTVL.

This chain connects TRBV7-7 to TRBJ2-3; maybe TRBD2 (6 bases). Trimming removed 5 bases from V and 0 bases from J, with 9 bases in between. Germline V gene sequence: CDR1 SSHAT, CDR2 FNYEAQ (reference sequence). The CDR3 extends over 14 amino acids. The CDR3 DNA is TGTGCCAGCAGCCTCGGGACTAGCACAGATACGCAGTATTTT. It translates to CASSLGTSTDTQYF. Filled out from reference TRBV7-7 and TRBJ2-3, the complete variable domain reads GAGVSQSPRYKVTKRGQDVTLRCDPISSHATLYWYQQALGQGPEFLTYFNYEAQPDKSGLPSDRFSAERPEGSISTLTIQRTEQRDSAMYRCASSLGTSTDTQYFGPGTRLTVL.

This rearrangement joins TRBV18 to TRBJ2-2; 9 bases fit TRBD2. Germline values: CDR1 KGHSH, CDR2 LQKENI. CDR3 length: 16 residues. The ends lost 3 bases at V and 2 bases at J; junction bases unmatched: 4. The CDR3 here is CASSPSGGANTGELFF. The CDR3 coding sequence is TGTGCCAGCTCACCTAGCGGGGGAGCTAACACCGGGGAGCTGTTTTTT.

J is TRBJ2-5 and V is TRBV2, with 9 nucleotides matching TRBD2. With 9 bases clipped from V and 5 bases from J, the junction kept 7 bases outside the gene matches. The CDR3 totals 13 residues. The germline gives CDR1 SNHLY, CDR2 FYNNEI. CDR3 protein: CASDSGSMETQYF. CDR3 in DNA: TGTGCCAGTGATAGCGGGAGTATGGAGACCCAGTACTTC.

The J gene is TRBJ2-6, the V gene TRBV11-2; the match to TRBD1 covers 10 bases. Germline values: CDR1 SGHAT, CDR2 FQNNGV. The CDR3 contains 18 residues. With V trimmed by 2 bases and J by 5 bases, 9 bases remained unmatched. The DNA of the CDR3 is TGTGCCAGCAGCTTAATCCCTGGACAGGGGGAATGGGCCAACGTCCTGACTTTC. It is translated as CASSLIPGQGEWANVLTF.

This chain links TRBV30 with TRBJ1-2, with 7 bases fitting TRBD1. J lost 2 bases, V lost 4 bases, and 4 bases had no gene match. The CDR3 sequence is 13 residues long. The germline gives CDR1 GTSNPN, CDR2 SVGIG (reference sequence). The CDR3 protein is CAWNTGVNYGYTF. The CDR3 DNA reads as TGTGCCTGGAATACAGGGGTAAACTATGGCTACACCTTC. Filled out from reference TRBV30 and TRBJ1-2, the complete variable domain reads SQTIHQWPATLVQPVGSPLSLECTVEGTSNPNLYWYRQAAGRGLQLLFYSVGIGQISSEVPQNLSASRPQDRQFILSSKKLLLSDSGFYLCAWNTGVNYGYTFGSGTRLTVV.

The CDR3 nucleotides are TGTGCCAGCAGCACCGGGCAGGGGGCCTCCTACGAGCAGTACTTC. This translates into CASSTGQGASYEQYF. The J gene is TRBJ2-7, the V gene TRBV7-2; 8 bases align to TRBD1. CDR3 size: 15 residues. Germline CDR1 reads SGHTA; CDR2 reads FQGNSA. Trimming took 5 bases from V and 0 from J; bases not matched to a gene: 6.

The CDR3 spells CASSYRWEGRDNEQFF. The CDR3 region has the DNA TGTGCCAGCAGTTACAGGTGGGAGGGTCGGGACAATGAGCAGTTCTTC. The chain combines TRBV6-5 with TRBJ2-1; 7 nucleotides match TRBD2. Germline lookup yields CDR1 MNHEY and CDR2 SVGAGI. V lost 2 bases and J lost 5; bases outside the gene matches: 9. This CDR3 contains 16 residues.

The CDR3 region has the DNA TGTGCCAGCAGGTTCCGGGACTTCCCCTACGAGCAGTACTTC. This translates into CASRFRDFPYEQYF. The chain has TRBV5-8 and TRBJ2-7; TRBD2 might be the D (6 bases). V was trimmed by 5 bases and J by 2 bases, leaving 14 bases between them. This CDR3 region has 14 residues. Germline CDR1 reads SGHTS; CDR2 reads YDEGEE.

The V gene is TRBV5-1, the J gene TRBJ2-3, with 8 bases that match TRBD2. The CDR3 spans 17 residues. V shed 2 bases, J shed 3 bases, and the junction held 11 bases outside the gene matches. The germline V gene has CDR1 SGHRS and CDR2 YFSETQ. The CDR3 sequence is CASSFNSGSMGTDTQYF. The CDR3, as DNA: TGCGCCAGCAGCTTTAACAGCGGGAGTATGGGAACAGATACGCAGTATTTT.

The J gene is TRBJ1-2, the V gene TRBV2, with D possibly matching TRBD1 (5 bases). V was shortened by 6 bases and J by 1 base, with 6 bases between the two germline ends. The CDR3 spans 12 residues. CDR1 is SNHLY, CDR2 FYNNEI, per germline. In DNA, the CDR3 is TGTGCCAGCAGGACAGTTAACTATGGCTACACCTTC. Translated: CASRTVNYGYTF. Drawing the rest from reference TRBV2 and TRBJ1-2, the complete variable domain is EPEVTQTPSHQVTQMGQEVILRCVPISNHLYFYWYRQILGQKVEFLVSFYNNEISEKSEIFDDQFSVERPDGSNFTLKIRSTKLEDSAMYFCASRTVNYGYTFGSGTRLTVV.

The genes are TRBV4-2 and TRBJ2-3; D might be TRBD2 (7 bases). The germline V gene has CDR1 LGHNA and CDR2 YNFKEQ. This CDR3 has 17 amino acids. V dropped 8 bases and J dropped 4 bases, with 25 bases sitting between them. The CDR3 DNA sequence: TGTGCCAGCGGACCGCGCAGCTCGGGGGGCATGGCAGATACGCAGTATTTT. Translating it yields CASGPRSSGGMADTQYF.

This clone appeared once. The chain's CDR3 is CASSRTVTGGDSPLHF. CDR3 DNA: TGCGCCAGCAGCCGGACCGTTACAGGGGGCGATTCACCCCTCCACTTT. The rearrangement uses TRBV5-1 and TRBJ1-6; 9 nucleotides line up with TRBD1. The V segment lost 4 bases and the J segment 8 bases; nucleotides outside the gene matches: 10. This CDR3 spans 16 amino acids. Germline V CDR1 and CDR2: SGHRS, YFSETQ.

The chain links TRBV5-1 to TRBJ1-5; 10 bases map to TRBD1. This CDR3 is built from 14 residues. CDR1 is SGHRS, CDR2 YFSETQ, per germline. The V segment lost 4 bases and the J segment 7 bases; nucleotides outside the gene matches: 5. CDR3: CASSPGTGVQPQHF. The CDR3 nucleotides read TGCGCCAGCAGCCCGGGGACAGGGGTACAGCCCCAGCATTTT.

V and J are TRBV11-3 and TRBJ2-2; D unclear. Looked up from germline, CDR1 is SGHNT and CDR2 is YENEEA. The V end lost 4 bases, the J end lost 3 bases, and 3 bases lay between the germline ends. This CDR3 is built from 12 residues. The CDR3 protein is CASSSDTGELFF. The CDR3, as DNA: TGTGCCAGCAGCTCCGACACCGGGGAGCTGTTTTTT.